This T cell receptor (beta chain) was recovered during a study of CD4+ T cells in melanoma. Whole-study results and caveats: A reported correlation linked neoantigen-specific CD4+ T cells to CD8+, macrophage and B cell function. In melanoma, neoantigen-specific CD4+ T cells reportedly differed in differentiation state.

In regard to this clone: As yet, its antigen is unknown.

The length of the CDR3 is 12 residues. Trimming left V 5 bases short and J 8 bases short, with 12 bases between. Per germline, CDR1 MNHNY and CDR2 SVGAGI (reference sequence). Profiling relied on immunoSEQ multiplex PCR, and the TCRdb table lists in-frame clones only, not all of them. This table holds 13,000 or so clones, roughly 72% found once. The chain combines TRBV6-6 with TRBJ1-2; D may be TRBD1 (5 bases). The material sequenced was cells from a culture (not recorded whether cultured in vitro). The receptor was isolated from a human donor with melanoma. CDR3: CASSPVPGGYTF. The CDR3 DNA is TGTGCCAGCAGTCCCGTTCCAGGGGGCTACACCTTC.